These T cell receptor beta chains were read from a single sample in a study of T cell responses to AZD1222 COVID-19 vaccine. Sequencing was performed with immunoSEQ multiplex PCR; in TCRdb, only in-frame clones are kept and a portion is missing. The profile covers 95,000 to 100,000 clones, with roughly 90% appearing a single time and about 16% taken by the ten largest. The sequences come from peripheral blood, collected 28 days after the second AZD1222 dose. The receptors derive from an adult who received the AZD1222 COVID-19 vaccine. CDR3s include the opening cysteine and the closing phenylalanine or tryptophan. D genes are given only for firm matches. Clone size is shown for a subset of rows, as once, few, many or a class of expanded clone.

d_gene	v_gene	j_gene	abundance	CDR3aa	CDR3nt
TRBD2	TRBV14	TRBJ2-1	.	CASSQQGLAGFNEQFF	TGTGCCAGCAGCCAACAGGGACTAGCGGGATTCAATGAGCAGTTCTTC
.	TRBV13	TRBJ1-1	once	CASSQRNTEAFF	TGTGCCAGCAGTCAGAGGAACACTGAAGCTTTCTTT
.	TRBV5-1	TRBJ1-1	.	CASSLDRALMNTEAFF	TGCGCCAGCAGCTTGGACAGGGCGTTAATGAACACTGAAGCTTTCTTT
TRBD1	TRBV27	TRBJ1-2	.	CASSPDRVQHGYTF	TGTGCCAGCAGTCCGGACAGGGTACAGCATGGCTACACCTTC
.	TRBV10-3	TRBJ1-4	.	CAISEGLNEKLFF	TGTGCCATCAGTGAGGGACTTAATGAAAAACTGTTTTTT
TRBD2	TRBV3-1/TRBV3-2	TRBJ2-5	once	CASSQVIAGETQYF	TGTGCCAGCAGCCAAGTAATAGCGGGAGAGACCCAGTACTTC
.	TRBV10-3	TRBJ2-2	.	CAISESQGTGELFF	TGTGCCATCAGTGAGTCGCAGGGGACCGGGGAGCTGTTTTTT
.	TRBV27	TRBJ2-5	.	CASSLFSGQAETQYF	TGTGCCAGCAGTTTATTTTCCGGTCAGGCGGAGACCCAGTACTTC
TRBD2	TRBV9	TRBJ2-1	.	CASSVVASGDYNEQFF	TGTGCCAGCAGCGTAGTGGCTAGCGGAGATTACAATGAGCAGTTCTTC
.	TRBV28	TRBJ1-4	few	CASSGETAQNEKLFF	TGTGCCAGCAGTGGGGAGACAGCGCAAAATGAAAAACTGTTTTTT
TRBD1	TRBV18	TRBJ1-2	.	CASSPPSTGNYGYTF	TGTGCCAGCTCACCACCCTCGACAGGGAACTATGGCTACACCTTC
.	TRBV11-2	TRBJ1-1	.	CASSSWGGPSNTEAFF	TGTGCCAGCAGCTCCTGGGGGGGTCCTTCGAACACTGAAGCTTTCTTT
.	TRBV18	TRBJ1-1	.	CASSPYVVNTEAFF	TGTGCCAGCTCACCATACGTAGTAAACACTGAAGCTTTCTTT
TRBD2	TRBV5-5	TRBJ2-2	.	CASSLRTSGIVAGELFF	TGTGCCAGCAGCTTGAGGACTAGCGGGATAGTCGCCGGGGAGCTGTTTTTT
TRBD1	TRBV7-3	TRBJ2-1	.	CASSPPTGGSYNEQFF	TGTGCCAGCAGCCCACCGACAGGGGGCTCCTACAATGAGCAGTTCTTC
.	TRBV6-1	TRBJ1-1	.	CASSEVVGALTEAFF	TGTGCCAGCAGTGAGGTTGTGGGGGCGCTCACTGAAGCTTTCTTT
.	TRBV11-3	TRBJ2-7	once	CASSLGPVNEQYF	TGTGCCAGCAGCTTAGGACCCGTTAACGAGCAGTACTTC
.	TRBV11-2	TRBJ2-1	.	CASSLEGASYNEQFF	TGTGCCAGCAGCTTAGAAGGGGCGTCCTACAATGAGCAGTTCTTC
TRBD2	TRBV4-2	TRBJ2-7	.	CASSQAGGEQYF	TGTGCCAGCAGCCAAGCGGGGGGCGAGCAGTACTTC
.	TRBV18	TRBJ1-2	.	CASSPSMEQNGYTF	TGTGCCAGCTCACCATCGATGGAACAGAATGGCTACACCTTC
.	TRBV2	TRBJ1-4	.	CASSPQGAGEKLFF	TGTGCCAGCAGCCCGCAGGGAGCCGGAGAAAAACTGTTTTTT
TRBD1	TRBV10-3	TRBJ1-2	few	CAISVETGVLSGGYTF	TGTGCCATCAGTGTGGAGACAGGGGTTCTTTCGGGTGGCTACACCTTC
.	TRBV11-3	TRBJ2-5	few	CASSRDGHQETQYF	TGTGCCAGCAGCAGAGACGGCCATCAAGAGACCCAGTACTTC
TRBD2	TRBV5-1	TRBJ2-1	.	CASSSSGISYNEQFF	TGCGCCAGCAGCTCCAGCGGGATCTCCTACAATGAGCAGTTCTTC
.	TRBV28	TRBJ2-5	.	CASSSPGYQETQYF	TGTGCCAGCAGTTCCCCGGGGTACCAAGAGACCCAGTACTTC
TRBD1	TRBV19	TRBJ1-5	.	CASSLQGQQNQPQHF	TGTGCCAGTAGTCTTCAGGGACAGCAAAATCAGCCCCAGCATTTT
TRBD1	TRBV18	TRBJ2-1	.	CASSPGQGINEQFF	TGTGCCAGCTCACCGGGACAGGGGATCAATGAGCAGTTCTTC
.	TRBV24-1	TRBJ2-2	.	CATSDRTEPTGELFF	TGTGCCACCAGTGACCGGACAGAACCCACCGGGGAGCTGTTTTTT
.	TRBV9	TRBJ2-7	.	CASSLGTGLIYEQYF	TGTGCCAGCAGCTTGGGGACCGGCCTCATTTACGAGCAGTACTTC